The rows below give T cell receptor beta chains drawn from one sample of a study of control samples from healthy donors and cancer patients. Data came from immunoSEQ multiplex PCR; TCRdb stores just in-frame clones and leaves some out. The sample lists around 180,000 clones, about 90% seen once, with 4% to 6% in the top ten. Sequenced: blood. These receptors all stem from a woman under 40 in good health. CDR3s include the opening cysteine and the closing phenylalanine or tryptophan. The D gene is left open where the match is weak. Size tells how often a clone was seen (once, few, many) or the class of an expanded clone, and some rows leave it out.

V	size	J	D	CDR3	DNA
TRBV19	.	TRBJ1-2	.	CASMRAGGGYTF	TGTGCCAGTATGAGGGCTGGGGGAGGCTACACCTTC
TRBV27	.	TRBJ2-1	.	CASRSVPYNEQFF	TGTGCCAGCAGGAGTGTGCCCTACAATGAGCAGTTCTTC
TRBV27	.	TRBJ1-6	TRBD1	CASSADRVLKGSPLHF	TGTGCCAGCAGTGCGGACAGGGTCCTTAAAGGTTCACCCCTCCACTTT
TRBV7-9	once	TRBJ2-5	.	CASSLPRGPLGGETQYF	TGTGCCAGCAGCTTACCTAGGGGACCCCTGGGAGGAGAGACCCAGTACTTC
TRBV13	once	TRBJ1-1	.	CASSGGRRSMNTEAFF	TGTGCCAGCAGCGGAGGTCGGCGGAGTATGAACACTGAAGCTTTCTTT
TRBV19	once	TRBJ1-1	.	CASRQLNTEAFF	TGTGCCAGTAGGCAATTGAACACTGAAGCTTTCTTT
TRBV5-1	.	TRBJ1-1	TRBD1	CASRLIQGTDRNTEAFF	TGCGCCAGCAGACTAATTCAAGGGACAGACAGGAACACTGAAGCTTTCTTT
TRBV19	once	TRBJ1-3	.	CASSIHSGNTIYF	TGTGCCAGTAGTATACACTCTGGAAACACCATATATTTT
TRBV6-5	few	TRBJ2-1	.	CASSISGGNNEQFF	TGTGCCAGCAGTATCAGCGGCGGTAACAATGAGCAGTTCTTC
TRBV4-1	.	TRBJ1-1	.	CASSHRQAMNTEAFF	TGCGCCAGCAGCCACCGACAGGCCATGAACACTGAAGCTTTCTTT
TRBV7-2	.	TRBJ2-1	TRBD2	CASSSSFQKRGGDEQFF	TGTGCCAGCAGCTCCTCTTTTCAAAAGCGGGGTGGCGATGAGCAGTTCTTC
TRBV12-3/TRBV12-4	.	TRBJ1-1	.	CASSTRTEAFF	TGTGCCAGCTCAACCCGCACTGAAGCTTTCTTT
TRBV4-1	.	TRBJ1-4	.	CASSQALRTRREKLFF	TGCGCCAGCAGCCAAGCGCTGAGGACAAGAAGAGAAAAACTGTTTTTT
TRBV28	.	TRBJ1-4	.	CASSLTGEGNEKLFF	TGTGCCAGCAGTTTAACCGGGGAGGGTAATGAAAAACTGTTTTTT
TRBV19	.	TRBJ2-1	.	CASSIEGNRYNEQFF	TGTGCCAGTAGTATAGAGGGCAACCGCTACAATGAGCAGTTCTTC
TRBV6-5	.	TRBJ2-3	TRBD2	CASSYSSSGSTDTQYF	TGTGCCAGCAGTTACTCGTCTAGCGGGAGCACAGATACGCAGTATTTT
TRBV27	few	TRBJ1-5	.	CASSLYPGGIQPQHF	TGTGCCAGCAGTTTATATCCCGGGGGGATTCAGCCCCAGCATTTT
TRBV9	once	TRBJ2-1	.	CASSVGSASYNEQFF	TGTGCCAGCAGCGTAGGGAGCGCGTCCTACAATGAGCAGTTCTTC
TRBV7-6	.	TRBJ2-5	.	CASSLAVQETQYF	TGTGCCAGCAGCTTAGCGGTTCAAGAGACCCAGTACTTC
TRBV7-2	.	TRBJ2-7	.	CASSLRGGSYEQYF	TGTGCCAGCAGCTTAAGGGGCGGATCCTACGAGCAGTACTTC
TRBV6-1	.	TRBJ1-2	TRBD1	CASSEAEGARGYGYTF	TGTGCCAGCAGTGAAGCGGAGGGGGCGCGCGGCTATGGCTACACCTTC
TRBV19	.	TRBJ2-7	TRBD2	CASSTAGTRSGEQYF	TGTGCCAGTAGTACCGCCGGGACTAGGTCGGGCGAGCAGTACTTC
TRBV5-1	.	TRBJ2-3	TRBD2	CASSLEASGDTQYF	TGCGCCAGCAGCTTGGAGGCTAGCGGGGATACGCAGTATTTT
TRBV28	.	TRBJ1-4	.	CASSFSRLGNEKLFF	TGTGCCAGCAGTTTTAGCAGGTTAGGTAATGAAAAACTGTTTTTT
TRBV5-1	.	TRBJ2-1	.	CASSSNSGPTRINEQFF	TGCGCCAGCAGCTCGAACTCGGGGCCGACTAGGATCAATGAGCAGTTCTTC